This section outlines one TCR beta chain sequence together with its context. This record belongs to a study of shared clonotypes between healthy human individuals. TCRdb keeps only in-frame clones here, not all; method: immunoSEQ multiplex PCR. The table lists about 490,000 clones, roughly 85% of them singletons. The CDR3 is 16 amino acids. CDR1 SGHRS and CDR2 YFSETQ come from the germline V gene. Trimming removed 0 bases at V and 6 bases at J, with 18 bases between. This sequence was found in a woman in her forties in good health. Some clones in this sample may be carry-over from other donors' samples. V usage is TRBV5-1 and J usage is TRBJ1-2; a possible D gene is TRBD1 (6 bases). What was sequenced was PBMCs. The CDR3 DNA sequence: TGCGCCAGCAGCTTGGACCCCTGGCAGGGGAGCGATGGCTACACCTTC. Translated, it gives CASSLDPWQGSDGYTF.